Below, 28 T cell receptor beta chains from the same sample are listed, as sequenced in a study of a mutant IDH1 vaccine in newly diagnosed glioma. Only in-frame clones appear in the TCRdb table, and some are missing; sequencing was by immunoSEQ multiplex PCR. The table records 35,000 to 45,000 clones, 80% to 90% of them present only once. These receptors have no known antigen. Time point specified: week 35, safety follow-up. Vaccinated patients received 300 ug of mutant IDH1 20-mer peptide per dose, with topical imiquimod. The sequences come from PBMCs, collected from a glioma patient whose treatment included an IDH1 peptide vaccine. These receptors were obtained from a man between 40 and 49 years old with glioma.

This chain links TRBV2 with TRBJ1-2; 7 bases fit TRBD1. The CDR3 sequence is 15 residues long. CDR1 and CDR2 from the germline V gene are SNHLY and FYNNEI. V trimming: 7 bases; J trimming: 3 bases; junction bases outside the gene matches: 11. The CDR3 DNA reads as TGTGCCAGCACATGGCAGGGGGAAGGAGACTATGGCTACACCTTC. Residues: CASTWQGEGDYGYTF.

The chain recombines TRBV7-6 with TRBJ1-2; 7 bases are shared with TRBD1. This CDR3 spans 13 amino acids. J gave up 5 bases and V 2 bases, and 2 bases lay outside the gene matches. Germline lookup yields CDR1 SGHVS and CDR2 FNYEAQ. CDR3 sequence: CASSLTTGYGYTF. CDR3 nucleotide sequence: TGTGCCAGCAGCTTAACGACAGGGTATGGCTACACCTTC.

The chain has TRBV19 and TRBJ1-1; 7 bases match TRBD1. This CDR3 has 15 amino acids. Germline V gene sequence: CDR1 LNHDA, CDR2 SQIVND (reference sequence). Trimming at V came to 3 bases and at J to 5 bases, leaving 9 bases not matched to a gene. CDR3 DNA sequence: TGTGCCAGTAGTATTGGGAGGGGGCGAGGAACTGAAGCTTTCTTT. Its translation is CASSIGRGRGTEAFF.

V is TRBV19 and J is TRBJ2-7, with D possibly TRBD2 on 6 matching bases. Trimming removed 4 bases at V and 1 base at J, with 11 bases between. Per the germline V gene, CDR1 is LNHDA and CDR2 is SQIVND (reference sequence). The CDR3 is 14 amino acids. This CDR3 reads CASSTSSASYEQYF. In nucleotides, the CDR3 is TGTGCCAGTAGTACATCTAGCGCTTCCTACGAGCAGTACTTC.

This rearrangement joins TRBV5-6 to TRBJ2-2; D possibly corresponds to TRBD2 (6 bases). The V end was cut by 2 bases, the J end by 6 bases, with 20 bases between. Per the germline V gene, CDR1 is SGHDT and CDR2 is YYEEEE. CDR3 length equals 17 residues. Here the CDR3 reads CASSLISTPAGPGELFF. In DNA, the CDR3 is TGTGCCAGCAGCTTAATTTCGACACCGGCGGGGCCCGGGGAGCTGTTTTTT.

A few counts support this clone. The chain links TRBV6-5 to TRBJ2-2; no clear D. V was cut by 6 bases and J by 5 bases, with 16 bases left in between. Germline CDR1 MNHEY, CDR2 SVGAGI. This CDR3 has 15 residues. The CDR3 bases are TGTGCCAGCAGGACGCCGGGCGGCCGGACCGGGGAGCTGTTTTTT. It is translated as CASRTPGGRTGELFF.

Here the CDR3 DNA reads TGTGCCAGCTCACCCCTGGACAGGGAGGGACGGACTGAAGCTTTCTTT. Translating gives CASSPLDREGRTEAFF. The V call is TRBV18, the J call TRBJ1-1, with 8 bases identical to TRBD1. The CDR3 has 16 residues. After removal of 3 bases from V and 5 bases from J, the junction contained 11 bases not matched to a gene. From germline, CDR1 is KGHSH and CDR2 LQKENI.

CDR3 residues: CAISERQALISYEQYF. The DNA for the CDR3 is TGTGCCATCAGTGAGAGACAGGCATTGATCTCCTACGAGCAGTACTTC. The V call is TRBV10-3, the J call TRBJ2-7; tentative D call: TRBD1 (6 bases). The germline gives CDR1 ENHRY, CDR2 SYGVKD. This CDR3 is built from 16 residues. V was trimmed by 2 bases and J by 0 bases, leaving 14 bases between them.

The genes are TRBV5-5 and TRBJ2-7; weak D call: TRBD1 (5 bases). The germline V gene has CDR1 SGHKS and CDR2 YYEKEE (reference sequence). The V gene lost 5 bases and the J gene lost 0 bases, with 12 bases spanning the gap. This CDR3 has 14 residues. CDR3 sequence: CASRPTDSSYEQYF. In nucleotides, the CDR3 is TGTGCCAGCAGGCCCACTGACAGCTCCTACGAGCAGTACTTC.

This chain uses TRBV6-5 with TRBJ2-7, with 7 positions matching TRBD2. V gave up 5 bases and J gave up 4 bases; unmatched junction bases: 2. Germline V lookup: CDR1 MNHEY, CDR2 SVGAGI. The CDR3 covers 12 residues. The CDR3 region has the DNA TGTGCCAGCAGTCGTAGCGGGTACGAGCAGTACTTC. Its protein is CASSRSGYEQYF.

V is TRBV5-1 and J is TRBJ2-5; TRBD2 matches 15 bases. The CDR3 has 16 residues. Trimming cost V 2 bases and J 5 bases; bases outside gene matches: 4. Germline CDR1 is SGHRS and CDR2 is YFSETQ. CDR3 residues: CASSFGLAGGRETQYF. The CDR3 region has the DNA TGCGCCAGCAGCTTCGGACTAGCGGGGGGGCGTGAGACCCAGTACTTC.

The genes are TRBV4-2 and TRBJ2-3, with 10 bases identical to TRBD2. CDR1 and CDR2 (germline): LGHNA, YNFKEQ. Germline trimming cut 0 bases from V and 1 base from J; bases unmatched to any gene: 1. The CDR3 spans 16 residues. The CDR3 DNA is TGTGCCAGCAGCCAAGATCTAGCGGGGGGCACAGATACGCAGTATTTT. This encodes CASSQDLAGGTDTQYF.

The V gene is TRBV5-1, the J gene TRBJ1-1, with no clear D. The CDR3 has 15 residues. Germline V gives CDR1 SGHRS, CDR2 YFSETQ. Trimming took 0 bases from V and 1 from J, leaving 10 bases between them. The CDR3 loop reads CASSLVSSGNTEAFF. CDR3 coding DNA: TGCGCCAGCAGCTTGGTTAGTAGTGGGAACACTGAAGCTTTCTTT.

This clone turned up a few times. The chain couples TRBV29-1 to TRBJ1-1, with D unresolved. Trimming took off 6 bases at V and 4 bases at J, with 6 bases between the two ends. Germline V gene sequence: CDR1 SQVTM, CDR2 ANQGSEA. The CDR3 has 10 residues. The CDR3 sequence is CSVEVTEAFF. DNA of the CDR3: TGCAGCGTAGAGGTCACTGAAGCTTTCTTT.

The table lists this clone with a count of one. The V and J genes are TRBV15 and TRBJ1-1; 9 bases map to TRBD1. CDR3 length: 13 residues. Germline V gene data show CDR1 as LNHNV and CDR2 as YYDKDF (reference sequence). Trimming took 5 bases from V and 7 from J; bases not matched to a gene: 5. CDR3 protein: CATSGQGSSEAFF. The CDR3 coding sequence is TGTGCCACCAGCGGACAGGGGTCTAGTGAAGCTTTCTTT.

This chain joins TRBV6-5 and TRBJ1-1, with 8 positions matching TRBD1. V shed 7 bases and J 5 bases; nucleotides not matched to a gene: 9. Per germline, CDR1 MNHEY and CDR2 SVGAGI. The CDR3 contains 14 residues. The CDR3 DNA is TGTGCCAGCATAAGGACAGGGTGGAGTACTGAAGCTTTCTTT. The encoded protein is CASIRTGWSTEAFF.

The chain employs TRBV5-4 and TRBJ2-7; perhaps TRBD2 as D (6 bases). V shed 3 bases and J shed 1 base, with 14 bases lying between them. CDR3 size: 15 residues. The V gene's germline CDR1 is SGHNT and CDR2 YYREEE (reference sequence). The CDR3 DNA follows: TGTGCCAGCAGCTCAGAACCCGGGACTTCCTACGAGCAGTACTTC. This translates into CASSSEPGTSYEQYF.

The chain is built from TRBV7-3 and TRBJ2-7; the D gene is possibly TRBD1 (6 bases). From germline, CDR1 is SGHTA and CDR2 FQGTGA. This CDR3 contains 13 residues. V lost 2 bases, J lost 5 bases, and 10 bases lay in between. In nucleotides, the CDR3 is TGTGCCAGCAGCTTATCCCCAGGGGACGAGCAGTACTTC. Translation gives CASSLSPGDEQYF.

DNA for the CDR3: TGTGCCAGTACACCTGGGGGGAAGGAAAAACTGTTTTTT. This encodes CASTPGGKEKLFF. The gene calls are TRBV19 and TRBJ1-4, with D possibly being TRBD1 (5 bases). The V gene lost 7 bases and the J gene lost 8 bases, with 14 bases spanning the gap. Germline CDR1 and CDR2: LNHDA and SQIVND (reference sequence). This CDR3 is 13 amino acids long.

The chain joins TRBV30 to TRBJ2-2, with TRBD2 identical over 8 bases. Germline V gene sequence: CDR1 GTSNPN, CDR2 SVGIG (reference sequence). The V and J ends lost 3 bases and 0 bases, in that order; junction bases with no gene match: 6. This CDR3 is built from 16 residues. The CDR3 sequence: CAWRLRGGTNTGELFF. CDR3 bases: TGTGCCTGGAGACTTCGGGGGGGCACGAACACCGGGGAGCTGTTTTTT.

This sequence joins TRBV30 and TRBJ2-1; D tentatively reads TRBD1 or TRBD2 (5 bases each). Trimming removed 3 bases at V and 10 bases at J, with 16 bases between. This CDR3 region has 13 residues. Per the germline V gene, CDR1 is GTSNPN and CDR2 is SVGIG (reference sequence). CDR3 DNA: TGTGCCTGGAGCCGGACTCCCCAGGGCGAGCAGTTCTTC. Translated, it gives CAWSRTPQGEQFF.

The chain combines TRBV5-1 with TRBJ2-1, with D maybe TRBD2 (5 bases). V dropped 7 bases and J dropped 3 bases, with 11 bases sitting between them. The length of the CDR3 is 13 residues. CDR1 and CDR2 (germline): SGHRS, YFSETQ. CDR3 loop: CASRRESYNEQFF. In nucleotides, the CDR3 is TGCGCCAGCCGCCGGGAAAGCTACAATGAGCAGTTCTTC.

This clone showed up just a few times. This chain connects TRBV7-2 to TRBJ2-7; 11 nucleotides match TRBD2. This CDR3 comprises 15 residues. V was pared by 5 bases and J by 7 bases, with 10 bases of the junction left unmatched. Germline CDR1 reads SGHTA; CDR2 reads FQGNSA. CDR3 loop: CASSPRLAGPGEQYF. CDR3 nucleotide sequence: TGTGCCAGCAGCCCCCGACTAGCGGGACCGGGGGAGCAGTACTTC.

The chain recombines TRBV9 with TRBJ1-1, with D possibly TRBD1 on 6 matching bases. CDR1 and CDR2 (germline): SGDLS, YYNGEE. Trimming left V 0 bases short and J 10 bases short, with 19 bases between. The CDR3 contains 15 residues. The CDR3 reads CASSVATGSLTRAFF. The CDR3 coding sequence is TGTGCCAGCAGCGTAGCTACAGGGTCCTTGACTCGAGCTTTCTTT.

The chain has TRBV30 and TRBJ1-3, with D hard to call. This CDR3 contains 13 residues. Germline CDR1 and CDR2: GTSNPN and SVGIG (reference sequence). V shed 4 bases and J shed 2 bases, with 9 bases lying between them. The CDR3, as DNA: TGTGCCTGGACGTGGGGAGCTGGAAACACCATATATTTT. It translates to CAWTWGAGNTIYF.

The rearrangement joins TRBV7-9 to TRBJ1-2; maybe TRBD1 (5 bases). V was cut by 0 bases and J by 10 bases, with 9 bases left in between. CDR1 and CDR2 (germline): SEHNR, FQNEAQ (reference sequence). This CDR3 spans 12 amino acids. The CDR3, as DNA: TGTGCCAGCAGCTTAGCTGGGACCTACTACACCTTC. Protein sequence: CASSLAGTYYTF. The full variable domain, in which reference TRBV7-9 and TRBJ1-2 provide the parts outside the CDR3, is DTGVSQNPRHKITKRGQNVTFRCDPISEHNRLYWYRQTLGQGPEFLTYFQNEAQLEKSRLLSDRFSAERPKGSFSTLEIQRTEQGDSAMYLCASSLAGTYYTFGSGTRLTVV.

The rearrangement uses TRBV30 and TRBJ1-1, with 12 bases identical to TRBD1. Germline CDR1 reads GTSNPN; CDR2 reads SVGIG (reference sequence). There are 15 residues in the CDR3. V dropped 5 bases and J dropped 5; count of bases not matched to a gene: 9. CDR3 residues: CAWGPGQGAGTEAFF. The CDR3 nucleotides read TGTGCCTGGGGACCGGGACAGGGGGCGGGAACTGAAGCTTTCTTT.

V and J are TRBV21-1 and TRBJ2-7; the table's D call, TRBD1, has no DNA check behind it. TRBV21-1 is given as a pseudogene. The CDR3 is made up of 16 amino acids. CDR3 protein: CASSKAPGTGVYEQYV. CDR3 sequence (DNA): TGTGCCAGCAGCAAAGCGCCAGGGACAGGGGTTTACGAGCAGTACGTC.